These 29 T cell receptor beta chains came from one sample sequenced in a study of Ad26.COV2.S vaccination and SARS-CoV-2 variants. Some clones are missing from TCRdb's copy, which holds only in-frame ones; the method was immunoSEQ multiplex PCR. This sample has about 350,000 clones; approximately 86% occur once, and the top ten carry about 11%. Noted treatment: roughly 20 received Ad26.COV2.S at low or high dose, single or two shots; 5 received placebo; per-sample allocation not given. Samples came from day 63 after the first vaccine or placebo injection. Sequencing was performed on peripheral blood, taken in a trial of Ad26.COV2.S vaccine versus placebo. The receptors shown here come from a person aged 18 to 59 who received the Ad26.COV2.S COVID-19 vaccine or a placebo.

The V gene is TRBV7-6, the J gene TRBJ2-1, with D possibly TRBD2 on 6 matching bases. Trimming cost V 3 bases and J 0 bases, with 18 bases left between them. The germline CDR1 and CDR2 sequences are SGHVS and FNYEAQ. The CDR3 length is 18 residues. CDR3 sequence reads: CASSFQAGTPSSYNEQFF. DNA of the CDR3: TGTGCCAGCAGCTTTCAGGCGGGGACGCCAAGCTCCTACAATGAGCAGTTCTTC.

The rearrangement joins TRBV7-9 to TRBJ2-7, with TRBD2 matching 9 bases. The CDR3 length is 15 residues. Trimming at V came to 5 bases and at J to 2 bases, leaving 7 bases not matched to a gene. The germline V gene has CDR1 SEHNR and CDR2 FQNEAQ (reference sequence). CDR3 in amino acids: CASSGVGGRAYEQYF. The CDR3 DNA follows: TGTGCCAGCAGCGGCGTGGGCGGGAGGGCCTACGAGCAGTACTTC. Complete variable domain (other parts from reference TRBV7-9 and TRBJ2-7): DTGVSQNPRHKITKRGQNVTFRCDPISEHNRLYWYRQTLGQGPEFLTYFQNEAQLEKSRLLSDRFSAERPKGSFSTLEIQRTEQGDSAMYLCASSGVGGRAYEQYFGPGTRLTVT.

The gene calls are TRBV19 and TRBJ1-4; TRBD1 is a possible D gene (5 bases). Germline lookup yields CDR1 LNHDA and CDR2 SQIVND (reference sequence). Trimming shortened V by 4 bases and J by 8 bases, and 14 bases separated the two germline ends. The CDR3 is made up of 14 amino acids. In nucleotides, the CDR3 is TGTGCCAGTAGTAGGACAACACTTGCGGAAAAACTGTTTTTT. Its protein product is CASSRTTLAEKLFF.

The V and J genes are TRBV5-1 and TRBJ2-3; 8 bases are a match to TRBD1. The ends lost 5 bases at V and 1 base at J; junction bases unmatched: 3. The CDR3 spans 14 residues. Germline V gene data show CDR1 as SGHRS and CDR2 as YFSETQ. The CDR3, as DNA: TGCGCCAGCAGAGAGACAGGGGGCACAGATACGCAGTATTTT. This sequence encodes CASRETGGTDTQYF.

This sequence joins TRBV19 and TRBJ1-5; tentatively, D is TRBD1 (6 bases). Trimming removed 10 bases at V and 7 bases at J, with 20 bases between. Germline CDR1 LNHDA, CDR2 SQIVND (reference sequence). The CDR3 sequence is 14 residues long. DNA of the CDR3: TGTGCCAAACCCGGGCCCGAGGGGGGCCAGCCCCAGCATTTT. Translating it yields CAKPGPEGGQPQHF.

The chain carries TRBV2 and TRBJ2-1, with D perhaps matching TRBD2 (7 bases). CDR3 length equals 13 residues. Germline CDR1 and CDR2: SNHLY and FYNNEI. V gave up 6 bases and J gave up 6 bases, with 12 bases separating them. The CDR3 sequence: CASRREGVNEQFF. The DNA of the CDR3 is TGTGCCAGCAGGAGGGAGGGGGTCAATGAGCAGTTCTTC.

The gene calls are TRBV5-5 and TRBJ2-3; unclear D gene. V lost 0 bases and J 0 bases, leaving 14 bases between the germline ends. In germline, CDR1 is SGHKS, CDR2 YYEKEE (reference sequence). This CDR3 has 17 residues. CDR3: CASSLVPQSPSTDTQYF. The CDR3 DNA follows: TGTGCCAGCAGCTTGGTGCCCCAGTCCCCTAGCACAGATACGCAGTATTTT. Looking up the rest from reference TRBV5-5 and TRBJ2-3 gives the full variable domain: DAGVTQSPTHLIKTRGQQVTLRCSPISGHKSVSWYQQVLGQGPQFIFQYYEKEERGRGNFPDRFSARQFPNYSSELNVNALLLGDSALYLCASSLVPQSPSTDTQYFGPGTRLTVL.

The rearrangement joins TRBV2 to TRBJ1-1; D is possibly TRBD1 (5 bases). The germline V gene has CDR1 SNHLY and CDR2 FYNNEI. The germline V and J ends were trimmed by 4 bases and 1 base, with 10 bases remaining between them. This CDR3 spans 14 amino acids. This CDR3 is CASSGERGNTEAFF. The DNA for the CDR3 is TGTGCCAGCAGTGGAGAGAGGGGGAACACTGAAGCTTTCTTT.

The genes are TRBV3-1 (or the pseudogene TRBV3-2) and TRBJ2-5; D gene unclear. CDR1 LGHDT and CDR2 YNNKEL come from the germline V gene (reference sequence). CDR3 length equals 15 residues. V was trimmed by 0 bases and J by 9 bases, leaving 17 bases between them. The CDR3 loop is CASSQDWAPRNSQYF. The CDR3 DNA sequence: TGTGCCAGCAGCCAAGATTGGGCCCCAAGAAATTCCCAGTACTTC.

The genes are TRBV10-2 and TRBJ1-6; 8 bases are shared with TRBD1. The CDR3 loop spans 13 amino acids. J lost 7 bases, V lost 10 bases, and 6 bases had no gene match. The germline V gene encodes CDR1 WSHSY and CDR2 SAAADI. CDR3 sequence: CATKDRENSPLHF. CDR3 nucleotides: TGCGCCACCAAGGACAGGGAAAATTCACCCCTCCACTTT.

The genes are TRBV4-2 and TRBJ2-7, with a weak D call TRBD2 (5 bases). This CDR3 has 12 residues. Deletions cut 1 base from V and 13 bases from J, with 14 bases between. Germline assignment: CDR1 LGHNA and CDR2 YNFKEQ. The DNA for the CDR3 is TGTGCCAGCAGCCAAGTCGGAGAGGGCCTCTACTTC. It codes for CASSQVGEGLYF.

The gene calls are TRBV20-1 and TRBJ1-2, with D uncertain. The V end lost 5 bases, the J end lost 5 bases, and 9 bases lay between the germline ends. Germline CDR1 and CDR2: DFQATT and SNEGSKA (reference sequence). This CDR3 region has 11 residues. CDR3 region: CSAWSHYGYTF. The CDR3 bases are TGCAGTGCTTGGTCACATTATGGCTACACCTTC.

This clone appeared once. The CDR3 region has the DNA TGCGCCAGCAGGACCGGGACAGCGAACACTGAAGCTTTCTTT. This gives the protein CASRTGTANTEAFF. The chain carries TRBV10-2 and TRBJ1-1; TRBD1 matches at 7 bases. The germline CDR1 and CDR2 sequences are WSHSY and SAAADI. With 6 bases clipped from V and 1 base from J, the junction kept 5 bases outside the gene matches. The length of the CDR3 is 14 residues.

The gene calls are TRBV18 and TRBJ2-1, with D possibly TRBD2 on 6 matching bases. Germline CDR1 is KGHSH and CDR2 is LQKENI. The V end was cut by 8 bases, the J end by 8 bases, with 19 bases between. This CDR3 is built from 14 residues. CDR3 region: CASKWRGGWDEQFF. The CDR3, as DNA: TGTGCCAGCAAATGGCGGGGAGGATGGGATGAGCAGTTCTTC.

The rearrangement uses TRBV28 and TRBJ1-2; possible D gene TRBD1, 6 bases. Trimming removed 4 bases at V and 4 bases at J, with 19 bases between. The CDR3 loop spans 16 amino acids. The germline V gene has CDR1 MDHEN and CDR2 SYDVKM. CDR3 residues: CASSSIQGSRVYGYTF. CDR3 DNA sequence: TGTGCCAGCAGTTCGATACAGGGTAGCCGGGTCTATGGCTACACCTTC.

The chain is built from TRBV11-1 and TRBJ1-4; D not certain. The V gene lost 5 bases and the J gene lost 4 bases, with 11 bases spanning the gap. The CDR3 has 14 residues. Germline V gene sequence: CDR1 SGHAT, CDR2 FQDESV (reference sequence). DNA for the CDR3: TGTGCCAGCAGCAGGACGGGATTTAATGAAAAACTGTTTTTT. This translates into CASSRTGFNEKLFF.

The V and J genes are TRBV19 and TRBJ1-2; 7 nucleotides line up with TRBD1. Germline values: CDR1 LNHDA, CDR2 SQIVND (reference sequence). The CDR3 is 11 residues long. Trimming at V came to 8 bases and at J to 3 bases, leaving 0 bases not matched to a gene. CDR3 sequence: CASGTDYGYTF. The CDR3 DNA is TGTGCCAGTGGGACAGACTATGGCTACACCTTC.

The chain joins TRBV19 to TRBJ2-1, with 8 bases that match TRBD2. Germline CDR1 is LNHDA and CDR2 is SQIVND (reference sequence). Losses at the gene ends were 5 bases for V and 8 bases for J; bases not matched to a gene: 17. The length of the CDR3 is 17 residues. CDR3 coding DNA: TGTGCCAGTAGTTCCCCCGGGCTAGCGGGCCGAAGGGATGAGCAGTTCTTC. Translation gives CASSSPGLAGRRDEQFF. Drawing the rest from reference TRBV19 and TRBJ2-1, the complete variable domain is DGGITQSPKYLFRKEGQNVTLSCEQNLNHDAMYWYRQDPGQGLRLIYYSQIVNDFQKGDIAEGYSVSREKKESFPLTVTSAQKNPTAFYLCASSSPGLAGRRDEQFFGPGTRLTVL.

The chain combines TRBV27 with TRBJ2-7; D gene ambiguous. The CDR3 loop spans 13 amino acids. Trimming took off 2 bases at V and 3 bases at J, with 8 bases between the two ends. Germline values: CDR1 MNHEY, CDR2 SMNVEV (reference sequence). The DNA for the CDR3 is TGTGCCAGCAGTTTAGTCCCACACTACGAGCAGTACTTC. It codes for CASSLVPHYEQYF.

V is TRBV5-6 and J is TRBJ1-5; D not certain. The V gene's germline CDR1 is SGHDT and CDR2 YYEEEE. V lost 0 bases, J lost 0 bases, and 13 bases lay in between. The CDR3 is 17 amino acids. The CDR3 DNA sequence: TGTGCCAGCAGCTTGGGGTTCCGCGGGTATAGCAATCAGCCCCAGCATTTT. Translation gives CASSLGFRGYSNQPQHF.

The chain joins TRBV28 to TRBJ1-3; D unclear. Germline V lookup: CDR1 MDHEN, CDR2 SYDVKM. The CDR3 sequence is 16 residues long. V lost 4 bases, J lost 0 bases, and 13 bases lay in between. CDR3 sequence reads: CASSSSRVRSGNTIYF. In DNA, the CDR3 is TGTGCCAGCAGTTCCTCAAGGGTTCGCTCTGGAAACACCATATATTTT.

The chain carries TRBV14 and TRBJ1-5; 10 bases agree with TRBD1. V shed 4 bases, J shed 0 bases, and the junction held 6 bases outside the gene matches. The CDR3 totals 17 residues. CDR1 SGHDN and CDR2 FVKESK come from the germline V gene. The CDR3: CASSLGTGEISNQPQHF. CDR3 bases: TGTGCCAGCAGCCTTGGGACAGGGGAGATTAGCAATCAGCCCCAGCATTTT.

This chain joins TRBV5-1 and TRBJ2-3; 7 bases map to TRBD1. Trimming at V came to 4 bases and at J to 1 base, leaving 6 bases not matched to a gene. CDR1 and CDR2 (germline): SGHRS, YFSETQ. CDR3 length: 15 residues. CDR3 amino acids: CASSTWDRGTDTQYF. The CDR3 DNA reads TGCGCCAGCAGCACATGGGACAGAGGCACAGATACGCAGTATTTT.

This clone is labeled medium-sized. This chain uses TRBV11-3 with TRBJ1-2, with D perhaps matching TRBD1 (6 bases). This CDR3 region has 17 residues. V was pared by 1 base and J by 0 bases, with 15 bases between. Germline V gene lookup returns CDR1 SGHNT and CDR2 YENEEA. The CDR3 spells CASSLGGQQTSNYGYTF. The CDR3 coding sequence is TGTGCCAGCAGCTTAGGCGGACAGCAAACTTCTAACTATGGCTACACCTTC.

The chain is built from TRBV2 and TRBJ2-5; TRBD2 matches at 7 bases. The CDR3 extends over 15 amino acids. V lost 5 bases, J lost 1 base, and 7 bases stayed unmatched. Looked up from germline, CDR1 is SNHLY and CDR2 is FYNNEI. CDR3 in DNA: TGTGCCAGCAGTCCGATGGGACTACGCCAAGAGACCCAGTACTTC. Translated, it gives CASSPMGLRQETQYF.

The chain links TRBV27 to TRBJ2-7; D is possibly TRBD1 (5 bases). The germline V gene has CDR1 MNHEY and CDR2 SMNVEV (reference sequence). Trimming shortened V by 0 bases and J by 5 bases, and 14 bases separated the two germline ends. This CDR3 region has 15 residues. The CDR3: CASSLSGPLSHEQYF. In nucleotides, the CDR3 is TGTGCCAGCAGTTTATCGGGGCCCCTTTCCCACGAGCAGTACTTC.

The chain links TRBV4-3 to TRBJ1-5; TRBD1 agrees at 9 bases. Germline V CDR1 and CDR2: LGHNA, YSLEER. V lost 1 base and J lost 5; bases outside the gene matches: 6. The CDR3 consists of 16 residues. DNA for the CDR3: TGCGCCAGCAGCCAAGGTTCTAGACAGGGGGATCAGCCCCAGCATTTT. It translates to CASSQGSRQGDQPQHF.

The chain combines TRBV19 with TRBJ2-1, with 9 nucleotides matching TRBD1. The CDR3 has 17 residues. With V trimmed by 5 bases and J by 6 bases, 14 bases remained unmatched. Germline loops: CDR1 LNHDA, CDR2 SQIVND (reference sequence). The CDR3 nucleotides are TGTGCCAGTAGTGGGGGCTATGGGACAGGGTCCCCCAATGAGCAGTTCTTC. This sequence encodes CASSGGYGTGSPNEQFF.

The J gene is TRBJ2-2, the V gene TRBV3-1 (or the pseudogene TRBV3-2); the match to TRBD2 covers 8 bases. The CDR3 contains 17 residues. CDR1 and CDR2 (germline): LGHDT, YNNKEL (reference sequence). Trimming at V came to 0 bases and at J to 3 bases, leaving 6 bases not matched to a gene. The CDR3 DNA reads TGTGCCAGCAGCCAAGATCTTGCGGGGGGAGACACCGGGGAGCTGTTTTTT. Its translation: CASSQDLAGGDTGELFF.